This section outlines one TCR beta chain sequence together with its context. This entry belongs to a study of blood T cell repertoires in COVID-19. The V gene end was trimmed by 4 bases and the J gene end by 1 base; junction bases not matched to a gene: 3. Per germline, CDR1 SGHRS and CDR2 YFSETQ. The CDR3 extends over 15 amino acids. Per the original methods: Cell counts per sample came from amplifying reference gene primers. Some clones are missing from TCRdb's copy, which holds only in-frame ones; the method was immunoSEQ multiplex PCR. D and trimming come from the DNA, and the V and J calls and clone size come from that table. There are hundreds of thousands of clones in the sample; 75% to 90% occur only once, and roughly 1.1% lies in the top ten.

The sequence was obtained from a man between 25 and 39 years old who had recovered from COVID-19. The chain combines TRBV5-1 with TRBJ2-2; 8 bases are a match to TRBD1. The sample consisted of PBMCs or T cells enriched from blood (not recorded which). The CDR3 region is CASSTGQGNTGELFF. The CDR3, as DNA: TGCGCCAGCAGCACCGGACAGGGGAACACCGGGGAGCTGTTTTTT. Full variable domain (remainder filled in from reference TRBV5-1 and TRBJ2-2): KAGVTQTPRYLIKTRGQQVTLSCSPISGHRSVSWYQQTPGQGLQFLFEYFSETQRNKGNFPGRFSGRQFSNSRSEMNVSTLELGDSALYLCASSTGQGNTGELFFGEGSRLTVL.